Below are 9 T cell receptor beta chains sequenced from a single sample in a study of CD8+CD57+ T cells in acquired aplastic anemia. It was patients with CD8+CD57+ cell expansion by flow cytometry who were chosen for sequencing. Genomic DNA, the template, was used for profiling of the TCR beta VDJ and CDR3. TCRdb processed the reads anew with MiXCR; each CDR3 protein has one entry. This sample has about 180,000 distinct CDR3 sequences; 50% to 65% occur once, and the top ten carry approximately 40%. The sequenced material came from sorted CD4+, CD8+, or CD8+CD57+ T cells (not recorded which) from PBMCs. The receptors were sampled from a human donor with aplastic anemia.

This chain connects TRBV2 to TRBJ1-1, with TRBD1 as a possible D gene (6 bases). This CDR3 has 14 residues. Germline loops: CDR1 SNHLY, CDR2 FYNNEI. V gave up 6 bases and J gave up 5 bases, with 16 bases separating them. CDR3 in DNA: TGTGCCAGCAGCGCACAGGGTCTGATGACTGAAGCTTTCTTT. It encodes CASSAQGLMTEAFF.

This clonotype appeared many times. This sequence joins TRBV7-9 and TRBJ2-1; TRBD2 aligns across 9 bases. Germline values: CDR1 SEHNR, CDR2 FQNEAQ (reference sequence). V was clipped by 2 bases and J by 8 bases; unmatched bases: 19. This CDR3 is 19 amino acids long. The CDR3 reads CASSLPRTAFERGDHEQFF. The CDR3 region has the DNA TGTGCCAGCAGCTTACCACGCACGGCCTTTGAGCGGGGGGACCATGAGCAGTTCTTC.

DNA for the CDR3: TGTGCCAGCAGCCAGGGGGGTCCTCTCCTCACCTTC. Translation: CASSQGGPLLTF. The chain carries TRBV3-1 and TRBJ1-2, with D tentatively TRBD1 (5 bases). From germline, CDR1 is LGHDT and CDR2 YNNKEL (reference sequence). The length of the CDR3 is 12 residues. The V end lost 3 bases, the J end lost 13 bases, and 15 bases lay between the germline ends.

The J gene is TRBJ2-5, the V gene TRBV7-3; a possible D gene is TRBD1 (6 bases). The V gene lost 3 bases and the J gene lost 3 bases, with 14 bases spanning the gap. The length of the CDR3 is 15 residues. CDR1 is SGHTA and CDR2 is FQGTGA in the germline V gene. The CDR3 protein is CASSFQGGPKETQYF. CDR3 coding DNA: TGTGCCAGCAGCTTTCAAGGGGGTCCTAAAGAGACCCAGTACTTC.

The CDR3: CASTRESTTPYYEQYF. The CDR3 DNA follows: TGTGCCAGCACCAGGGAGAGCACCACCCCCTACTACGAGCAGTACTTC. The chain carries TRBV6-1 and TRBJ2-7; the D call may be TRBD1 or TRBD2 (5 bases each). The V end lost 7 bases, the J end lost 3 bases, and 22 bases lay between the germline ends. The CDR3 length is 16 residues. CDR1 is MNHNS and CDR2 is SASEGT in the germline V gene.

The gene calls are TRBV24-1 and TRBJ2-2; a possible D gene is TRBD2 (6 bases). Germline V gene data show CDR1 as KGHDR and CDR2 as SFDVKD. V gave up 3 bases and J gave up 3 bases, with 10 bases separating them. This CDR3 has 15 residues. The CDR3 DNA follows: TGTGCCACCAGTGATGCCAGGAGGGACACCGGGGAGCTGTTTTTT. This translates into CATSDARRDTGELFF.

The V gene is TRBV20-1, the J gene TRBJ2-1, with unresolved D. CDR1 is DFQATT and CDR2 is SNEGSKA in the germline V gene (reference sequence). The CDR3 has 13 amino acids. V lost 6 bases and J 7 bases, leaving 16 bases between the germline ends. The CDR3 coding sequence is TGCAGTGCCGCAAGTTCACGGGTGAATGAGCAGTTCTTC. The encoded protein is CSAASSRVNEQFF.

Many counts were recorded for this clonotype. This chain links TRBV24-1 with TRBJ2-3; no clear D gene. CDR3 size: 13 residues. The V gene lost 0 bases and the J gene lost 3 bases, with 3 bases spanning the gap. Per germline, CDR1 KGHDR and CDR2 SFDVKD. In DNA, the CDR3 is TGTGCCACCAGTGATTTGCAAACAGATACGCAGTATTTT. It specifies CATSDLQTDTQYF.

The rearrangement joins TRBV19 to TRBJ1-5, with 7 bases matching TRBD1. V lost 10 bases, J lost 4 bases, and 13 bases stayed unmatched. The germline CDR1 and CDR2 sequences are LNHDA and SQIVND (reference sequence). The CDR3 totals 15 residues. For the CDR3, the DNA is TGTGCCACCTCCACTACAGGGGTCTTTAATCAGCCCCAGCATTTT. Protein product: CATSTTGVFNQPQHF.